This T cell receptor (beta chain) emerged from a study of cytomegalovirus exposure and HLA in healthy donors. CDR3 size: 15 residues. Germline CDR1 reads PRHDT; CDR2 reads FYEKMQ (reference sequence). It was with 60 Vbeta and 13 Jbeta primers that the PCR ran. Per the study methods: Approximately 86 million unique TCR beta chains, some 11 million shared, were counted in a later analysis. Measured with immunoSEQ multiplex PCR; TCRdb has only the in-frame clones, and not every one. V and J calls and clone size are those listed in that table; D and trimming were worked out from the DNA. This sample has about 91,000 clones, with around nine tenths found just once.

The chain joins TRBV13 to TRBJ2-5; a weak D match, TRBD1 (6 bases). The J call is uncertain, as TRBJ2-7 better fits the DNA end. The TCR originated in a young man in good health and CMV-seropositive. The sample was PBMCs. This CDR3 is CASSRGQKSSYEQYF. CDR3 in DNA: TGTGCCAGCAGCCGAGGACAGAAAAGCTCCTACGAGCAGTACTTC.